The clone carrying this T cell receptor beta chain appeared a few times. The target antigen is unknown. This sample is drawn from a study of T-cell memory formation after mild COVID-19. Study observations and caveats: Chiefly within CM and EM were the contracting CD4+ clones; CD8+ ones were within EMRA. Some SARS-CoV-2-responding clones were already detected in memory before infection. Day 37-peaking second-wave clones had unconfirmed SARS-CoV-2 specificity.

Barcoded TCR alpha and TCR beta cDNA libraries with UMIs came from 5'RACE using constant-segment primers. MiXCR was run by TCRdb on the 5' RACE reads, yielding one entry per CDR3 protein. The data show roughly 600,000 distinct CDR3 sequences, roughly 18% seen once. The material sequenced was PBMCs or a T cell subset sorted from them (not recorded which). This receptor was taken from an adult woman who had mild COVID-19 (a few samples of this study predate the infection). Cell type and time point are not known.

Written as DNA, the CDR3 is TGTGCCAGTAGTATCTCTGGGACAGGGGCCTTCCAAGAGACCCAGTACTTC. This translates into CASSISGTGAFQETQYF. V usage is TRBV19 and J usage is TRBJ2-5; 10 nucleotides align to TRBD1. The germline V gene has CDR1 LNHDA and CDR2 SQIVND (reference sequence). This CDR3 is built from 17 residues. V trimming: 3 bases; J trimming: 1 base; junction bases outside the gene matches: 8.